Below are 6 T cell receptor beta chains sequenced from a single sample in a study of identical twins. A single record per CDR3 protein comes from TCRdb applying MiXCR to the 5' RACE reads. The data show 540,000 or so distinct CDR3 sequences, about a fifth seen once. In addition, the sample was reused for a study of yellow fever vaccine responses in identical twins.

Specimen: CD4+ T cells sorted from blood. These receptor sequences come from a woman between 18 and 29 years old in good health.

Here the CDR3 reads CASSLTSVAGLTDTQYF. CDR3 in DNA: TGTGCCAGCAGCTTAACGTCGGTAGCGGGACTCACAGATACGCAGTATTTT. The rearrangement joins TRBV7-3 to TRBJ2-3, with 8 nucleotides matching TRBD2. The V and J ends lost 0 bases and 2 bases, in that order; junction bases with no gene match: 7. This CDR3 has 17 residues. The germline V gene has CDR1 SGHTA and CDR2 FQGTGA.

The V gene is TRBV20-1, the J gene TRBJ2-3; 7 bases are shared with TRBD2. The V segment lost 6 bases and the J segment 1 base; nucleotides outside the gene matches: 10. Germline assignment: CDR1 DFQATT and CDR2 SNEGSKA (reference sequence). The CDR3 spans 15 residues. CDR3 loop: CSAPGGRAGTDTQYF. The CDR3 nucleotides are TGCAGTGCCCCCGGGGGGAGGGCCGGCACAGATACGCAGTATTTT.

Only a few counts were recorded for this clonotype. V gene TRBV2 combines with J gene TRBJ2-7, with 11 bases aligning to TRBD2. This CDR3 region has 13 residues. Germline V gene sequence: CDR1 SNHLY, CDR2 FYNNEI. The junction had 2 bases not matched to a gene; V was cut back by 6 bases and J by 4 bases. The CDR3 DNA follows: TGTGCCAGCAGGACTAGCGGGGAGTACGAGCAGTACGTC. This gives the protein CASRTSGEYEQYV.

This clonotype has a handful of counts. The chain carries TRBV6-1 and TRBJ1-4, with no clear D. Germline assignment: CDR1 MNHNS and CDR2 SASEGT. Trimming took 6 bases from V and 0 from J, leaving 8 bases between them. CDR3 length: 14 residues. In DNA, the CDR3 is TGTGCCAGCAGGAAAGTTGCAACTAATGAAAAACTGTTTTTT. It encodes CASRKVATNEKLFF.

The CDR3 loop is CSVERTGANTGELFF. CDR3 nucleotide sequence: TGCAGCGTTGAACGGACAGGGGCGAACACCGGGGAGCTGTTTTTT. V gene TRBV29-1 combines with J gene TRBJ2-2, with TRBD1 matching over 9 bases. Trimming at V came to 2 bases and at J to 0 bases, leaving 1 base not matched to a gene. Germline CDR1 is SQVTM and CDR2 is ANQGSEA. The CDR3 is made up of 15 amino acids.

This clonotype has more than one count but fewer than ten. The V call is TRBV11-2, the J call TRBJ2-7, with 10 positions matching TRBD2. This CDR3 comprises 15 residues. V lost 3 bases, J lost 4 bases, and 6 bases stayed unmatched. Germline CDR1 SGHAT, CDR2 FQNNGV. CDR3: CASSFSGTSEYEQYF. CDR3 nucleotides: TGTGCCAGCAGCTTCTCCGGGACTAGCGAGTACGAGCAGTACTTC.